The TCR beta chain under discussion was sequenced for a study of blood T cell repertoires in COVID-19. Study-level background: The samples span acute and convalescent COVID-19 from the United States, Italy and Spain. T cells, B-cell-depleted T cells, or PBMCs supplied cDNA or gDNA.

In the original workflow: Estimation of nucleated cell counts relied on the amplification of reference gene primers. Assay: immunoSEQ multiplex PCR; the TCRdb copy retains only in-frame clones and omits some. The V and J calls and clone size were taken over from that table, and D and trimming were inferred from the DNA. Of around 120,000 clones in the sample, less than 85% were seen once. Sequencing input: peripheral blood. This TCR came from a man between 45 and 60 years old with acute or convalescent COVID-19.

In nucleotides, the CDR3 is TGTGCCAGCAGTGAAGGGGGACAGCTGAACACTGAAGCTTTCTTT. This sequence encodes CASSEGGQLNTEAFF. V and J are TRBV25-1 and TRBJ1-1, with 7 bases fitting TRBD1. The CDR3 runs to 15 residues. J was trimmed by 0 bases and V by 2 bases; bases with no gene match: 3. Per germline, CDR1 MGHDK and CDR2 SYGVNS. Full variable domain (missing parts from reference TRBV25-1 and TRBJ1-1): EADIYQTPRYLVIGTGKKITLECSQTMGHDKMYWYQQDPGMELHLIHYSYGVNSTEKGDLSSESTVSRIRTEHFPLTLESARPSHTSQYLCASSEGGQLNTEAFFGQGTRLTVV.